These T cell receptor beta chains were read from a single sample in a study of T cells in Graves' hyperthyroidism and ophthalmopathy. One entry per CDR3 protein results from TCRdb running MiXCR on the multiplex PCR reads. Of around 450,000 distinct CDR3 sequences in the sample, around 14% are singletons; the top ten hold 13% to 15%. Input material: blood. The receptors shown here come from a woman younger than 30 with Graves' hyperthyroidism. CDR3s include the opening cysteine and the closing phenylalanine or tryptophan. D genes are given only for firm matches. Not all rows give a size; the values are once, few, many and, for expanded clones, a class.

v_gene: TRBV6-2/TRBV6-3
abundance: many
d_gene: .
j_gene: TRBJ1-2
CDR3aa: CASSKTNYGYTF
CDR3nt: TGTGCCAGCAGTAAGACTAACTATGGCTACACCTTC

v_gene: TRBV12-3/TRBV12-4
abundance: few
d_gene: TRBD1
j_gene: TRBJ2-7
CDR3aa: CASSPDRVLDYEQYF
CDR3nt: TGTGCCAGCAGTCCGGACAGGGTATTGGACTACGAGCAGTACTTC

v_gene: TRBV2
abundance: many
d_gene: TRBD2
j_gene: TRBJ2-1
CDR3aa: CASSEGGRRYNEQFF
CDR3nt: TGTGCCAGCAGTGAGGGCGGGAGACGCTACAATGAGCAGTTCTTC

v_gene: TRBV5-1
abundance: many
d_gene: TRBD2
j_gene: TRBJ2-1
CDR3aa: CASSPGGSGTLTEFF
CDR3nt: TGCGCCAGCAGCCCGGGGGGTAGCGGGACACTAACGGAGTTCTTC

v_gene: TRBV2
abundance: few
d_gene: .
j_gene: TRBJ2-2
CDR3aa: CASSAAGELFF
CDR3nt: TGTGCCAGCAGTGCAGCCGGGGAGCTGTTTTTT

v_gene: TRBV27
abundance: few
d_gene: TRBD2
j_gene: TRBJ2-1
CDR3aa: CASSSFRLASNEQFF
CDR3nt: TGTGCCAGCAGTTCCTTCAGACTAGCGTCGAATGAGCAGTTCTTC

v_gene: TRBV20-1
abundance: many
d_gene: .
j_gene: TRBJ2-3
CDR3aa: CSARAPDTDTQYF
CDR3nt: TGCAGTGCGAGAGCGCCGGACACAGATACGCAGTATTTT

v_gene: TRBV4-3
abundance: .
d_gene: .
j_gene: TRBJ1-6
CDR3aa: CASSQHRRSPLHF
CDR3nt: TGCGCCAGCAGCCAACATCGGAGATCACCCCTCCACTTT

v_gene: TRBV5-1
abundance: .
d_gene: .
j_gene: TRBJ1-1
CDR3aa: CTSSLGPEVAFF
CDR3nt: TGCACCAGCAGCTTGGGGCCGGAAGTAGCTTTCTTT

v_gene: TRBV28
abundance: many
d_gene: TRBD1
j_gene: TRBJ1-2
CDR3aa: CASTTGGRKIYGYTF
CDR3nt: TGTGCCAGCACGACAGGGGGCCGTAAGATCTATGGCTACACCTTC

v_gene: TRBV27
abundance: few
d_gene: TRBD1
j_gene: TRBJ1-6
CDR3aa: CASSPRTGFMTISPLHF
CDR3nt: TGTGCCAGCAGTCCTAGGACAGGATTCATGACTATTTCACCCCTCCACTTT

v_gene: TRBV7-6
abundance: many
d_gene: TRBD2
j_gene: TRBJ2-2
CDR3aa: CASRLAGKDTGELFF
CDR3nt: TGTGCCAGCAGACTAGCGGGGAAGGACACCGGGGAGCTGTTTTTT

v_gene: TRBV20-1
abundance: .
d_gene: .
j_gene: TRBJ2-7
CDR3aa: CSASGLSYEQYF
CDR3nt: TGCAGTGCTAGCGGCCTCTCCTACGAGCAGTACTTC

v_gene: TRBV20-1
abundance: many
d_gene: TRBD1
j_gene: TRBJ1-1
CDR3aa: CSARGTGGRTEAFF
CDR3nt: TGCAGTGCTAGGGGGACAGGGGGCCGGACTGAAGCTTTCTTT

v_gene: TRBV11-2
abundance: many
d_gene: .
j_gene: TRBJ1-6
CDR3aa: CASSLRASRISSYNSPLHF
CDR3nt: TGTGCCAGCAGCTTACGGGCCAGCCGGATTAGCTCCTATAATTCACCCCTCCACTTT

v_gene: TRBV11-2
abundance: many
d_gene: .
j_gene: TRBJ1-1
CDR3aa: CASSLEVGVNTEAFF
CDR3nt: TGTGCCAGCAGCTTAGAGGTAGGCGTGAACACTGAAGCTTTCTTT

v_gene: TRBV5-5
abundance: .
d_gene: TRBD1
j_gene: TRBJ1-3
CDR3aa: CASRDRAGNTVYF
CDR3nt: TGTGCCAGCCGAGACAGGGCTGGAAACACCGTATATTTT

v_gene: TRBV3-1
abundance: .
d_gene: .
j_gene: TRBJ2-7
CDR3aa: CASSTSRLPYEQYF
CDR3nt: TGTGCCAGCAGCACTAGCAGATTACCCTACGAGCAGTACTTC

v_gene: TRBV6-2/TRBV6-3
abundance: .
d_gene: .
j_gene: TRBJ1-1
CDR3aa: CASRWGENTEAFF
CDR3nt: TGTGCCAGCCGTTGGGGAGAGAACACTGAAGCTTTCTTT

v_gene: TRBV18
abundance: many
d_gene: .
j_gene: TRBJ2-1
CDR3aa: CASSPPPRDRDNEQFF
CDR3nt: TGTGCCAGCTCACCGCCCCCGCGGGACAGAGACAATGAGCAGTTCTTC

v_gene: TRBV2
abundance: many
d_gene: TRBD2
j_gene: TRBJ2-1
CDR3aa: CASSVSGRARSGEQFF
CDR3nt: TGTGCCAGCAGTGTTAGCGGGAGGGCCCGTTCCGGTGAGCAGTTCTTC

v_gene: TRBV24-1
abundance: .
d_gene: .
j_gene: TRBJ2-1
CDR3aa: CATSDLFTGKDSYNEQFF
CDR3nt: TGTGCCACCAGTGATCTTTTCACAGGTAAAGACTCCTACAATGAGCAGTTCTTC

v_gene: TRBV7-2
abundance: many
d_gene: TRBD2
j_gene: TRBJ2-5
CDR3aa: CASSFRPAAGYQETQYF
CDR3nt: TGTGCCAGCAGCTTCCGGCCGGCAGCGGGGTACCAAGAGACCCAGTACTTC

v_gene: TRBV7-7
abundance: .
d_gene: TRBD1
j_gene: TRBJ2-1
CDR3aa: CASSNGRGPYNEQFF
CDR3nt: TGTGCTAGCAGCAACGGCAGGGGGCCCTACAATGAGCAGTTCTTC

v_gene: TRBV7-2
abundance: few
d_gene: .
j_gene: TRBJ1-2
CDR3aa: CASSLARTDANYGYTF
CDR3nt: TGTGCCAGCAGCTTAGCGCGAACAGATGCTAACTATGGCTACACCTTC

v_gene: TRBV5-1
abundance: many
d_gene: .
j_gene: TRBJ2-3
CDR3aa: CASSLVAPIRNTDTQYF
CDR3nt: TGCGCCAGCAGCTTGGTTGCTCCGATCCGAAACACAGATACGCAGTATTTT

v_gene: TRBV7-6
abundance: many
d_gene: TRBD1
j_gene: TRBJ1-1
CDR3aa: CASSGGQLNTEAFF
CDR3nt: TGTGCCAGCAGCGGGGGACAGCTGAACACTGAAGCTTTCTTT

v_gene: TRBV20-1
abundance: few
d_gene: .
j_gene: TRBJ2-1
CDR3aa: CSAPRLATYNEQFF
CDR3nt: TGCAGTGCTCCTAGACTGGCAACCTACAATGAGCAGTTCTTC

v_gene: TRBV12-3/TRBV12-4
abundance: many
d_gene: .
j_gene: TRBJ1-2
CDR3aa: CASSPTPRGSTNYGYTF
CDR3nt: TGTGCCAGCAGTCCTACCCCCCGGGGGAGCACCAACTATGGCTACACCTTC

v_gene: TRBV3-1
abundance: .
d_gene: TRBD2
j_gene: TRBJ2-7
CDR3aa: CASSLLTSGTLEQYF
CDR3nt: TGTGCCAGCAGCCTCTTGACTAGCGGGACTCTCGAGCAGTACTTC

v_gene: TRBV9
abundance: .
d_gene: TRBD2
j_gene: TRBJ2-7
CDR3aa: CASSVVTGGGSSYEQYF
CDR3nt: TGTGCCAGCAGCGTAGTGACCGGGGGGGGAAGCTCCTACGAGCAGTACTTC

v_gene: TRBV27
abundance: few
d_gene: .
j_gene: TRBJ1-6
CDR3aa: CASSLILNSPLHF
CDR3nt: TGTGCCAGCAGTTTAATACTTAATTCACCCCTCCACTTT

v_gene: TRBV12-3/TRBV12-4
abundance: many
d_gene: .
j_gene: TRBJ2-7
CDR3aa: CASSDSGVDEQYF
CDR3nt: TGTGCCAGCAGTGATTCCGGGGTGGACGAGCAGTACTTC

v_gene: TRBV7-9
abundance: .
d_gene: .
j_gene: TRBJ1-2
CDR3aa: CASSLEPSVLYGYTF
CDR3nt: TGTGCCAGCAGCTTAGAACCCTCCGTCCTCTATGGCTACACCTTC

v_gene: TRBV4-1
abundance: .
d_gene: TRBD2
j_gene: TRBJ2-3
CDR3aa: CASSQGLAGGANHTQYF
CDR3nt: TGCGCCAGCAGCCAAGGACTAGCGGGAGGGGCTAACCATACGCAGTATTTT

v_gene: TRBV7-8
abundance: many
d_gene: .
j_gene: TRBJ1-1
CDR3aa: CASSLAYGTEAFF
CDR3nt: TGTGCCAGCAGCTTAGCGTATGGCACTGAAGCTTTCTTT

v_gene: TRBV6-4
abundance: .
d_gene: .
j_gene: TRBJ2-5
CDR3aa: CASSYNPGSGRETQYF
CDR3nt: TGTGCCAGCAGTTATAACCCCGGGAGTGGAAGGGAGACCCAGTACTTC

v_gene: TRBV6-2/TRBV6-3
abundance: many
d_gene: TRBD2
j_gene: TRBJ2-1
CDR3aa: CASSYSRLAGVYNEQFF
CDR3nt: TGTGCCAGCAGTTACTCCAGACTAGCGGGAGTCTACAATGAGCAGTTCTTC

v_gene: TRBV7-9
abundance: few
d_gene: TRBD2
j_gene: TRBJ2-1
CDR3aa: CASIAGSYNEQFF
CDR3nt: TGTGCCAGTATAGCGGGAAGCTACAATGAGCAGTTCTTC

v_gene: TRBV27
abundance: .
d_gene: .
j_gene: TRBJ2-5
CDR3aa: CASSLAKVETQYF
CDR3nt: TGTGCCAGCAGTTTAGCGAAAGTAGAGACCCAGTACTTC

v_gene: TRBV5-1
abundance: many
d_gene: TRBD1
j_gene: TRBJ1-1
CDR3aa: CASSAGQVMNTEAFF
CDR3nt: TGCGCCAGCAGCGCTGGACAGGTCATGAACACTGAAGCTTTCTTT

v_gene: TRBV7-3
abundance: .
d_gene: .
j_gene: TRBJ2-2
CDR3aa: CASSPETFTGELFF
CDR3nt: TGTGCCAGCAGCCCAGAGACCTTCACCGGGGAGCTGTTTTTT

v_gene: TRBV29-1
abundance: many
d_gene: TRBD1
j_gene: TRBJ1-1
CDR3aa: CSVEFHSRGRVAEAFF
CDR3nt: TGCAGCGTTGAGTTCCACAGCAGGGGGCGAGTGGCTGAAGCTTTCTTT

v_gene: TRBV19
abundance: few
d_gene: .
j_gene: TRBJ2-7
CDR3aa: CASRTQGRGFDEQYF
CDR3nt: TGTGCCAGTAGGACCCAGGGCAGGGGTTTCGACGAGCAGTACTTC

v_gene: TRBV10-3
abundance: many
d_gene: .
j_gene: TRBJ2-1
CDR3aa: CAVLQRTPNEQFF
CDR3nt: TGTGCCGTCCTCCAGCGGACACCCAATGAGCAGTTCTTC